The source of this T cell receptor (beta chain) is a study of technical replicates of blood from several donors. Libraries were prepared by immunoSEQ multiplex PCR; TCRdb keeps only in-frame clonotypes and omits some of them. The sample has 85,000 to 100,000 clones; almost 96% are singletons. The CDR3 runs to 15 residues. The V gene end was trimmed by 0 bases and the J gene end by 9 bases; junction bases not matched to a gene: 8. Germline V gene data show CDR1 as SGHDT and CDR2 as YYEEEE. The V and J genes are TRBV5-6 and TRBJ2-4; 8 positions match TRBD2. This clonotype was obtained from a human donor in good health. The sample was T cells isolated from PBMCs. The CDR3 DNA is TGTGCCAGCAGCTTGGTTATTAGCGGGGCCGTCATTCAGTACTTC. Translating it yields CASSLVISGAVIQYF.